What follows are 8 T cell receptor beta chains derived from one specimen sequenced in a study of blood T cell repertoires in COVID-19. Produced via immunoSEQ multiplex PCR; TCRdb's table is partial and in-frame only. Of hundreds of thousands of clones in the sample, 80% to 90% were seen once. Sequencing was done on a sample of PBMCs or T cells enriched from blood (not recorded which). The receptors originated from a woman in her 50s who had been exposed to COVID-19.

The J gene is TRBJ2-3, the V gene TRBV5-4, with a tentative D call TRBD1 (5 bases). The germline V and J ends were trimmed by 0 bases and 5 bases, with 22 bases remaining between them. There are 18 residues in the CDR3. The germline CDR1 and CDR2 sequences are SGHNT and YYREEE (reference sequence). The CDR3 spells CASSLEIGGHMAQDTQYF. The CDR3 DNA reads as TGTGCCAGCAGCTTGGAAATAGGCGGACATATGGCACAAGATACGCAGTATTTT. The complete variable domain, with remaining parts taken from reference TRBV5-4 and TRBJ2-3, reads ETGVTQSPTHLIKTRGQQVTLRCSSQSGHNTVSWYQQALGQGPQFIFQYYREEENGRGNFPPRFSGLQFPNYSSELNVNALELDDSALYLCASSLEIGGHMAQDTQYFGPGTRLTVL.

The J gene is TRBJ2-2, the V gene TRBV10-1; D call uncertain. V was clipped by 3 bases and J by 5 bases, with 10 bases between them. This CDR3 is built from 14 residues. Germline-derived CDR1 and CDR2 are WNHNN and SYGVQD (reference sequence). CDR3 sequence reads: CASSDPPQTGELFF. DNA of the CDR3: TGCGCCAGCAGTGACCCCCCGCAGACCGGGGAGCTGTTTTTT.

The genes are TRBV7-8 and TRBJ2-3; 8 bases match TRBD1. Germline-derived CDR1 and CDR2 are SGHVS and FQNEAQ. With 4 bases clipped from V and 6 bases from J, the junction kept 15 bases outside the gene matches. The CDR3 totals 17 residues. The DNA of the CDR3 is TGTGCCAGCAGCTCCACACAGGGGGTGACGGGTGGGGATACGCAGTATTTT. It specifies CASSSTQGVTGGDTQYF.

The V gene is TRBV19, the J gene TRBJ1-1; the D gene is possibly TRBD1 (5 bases). This CDR3 comprises 14 residues. CDR1 is LNHDA, CDR2 SQIVND, per germline (reference sequence). Trimming removed 1 base from V and 4 bases from J, with 10 bases in between. CDR3 amino acids: CASSIGGAFTEAFF. Written as DNA, the CDR3 is TGTGCCAGTAGTATAGGGGGCGCCTTCACTGAAGCTTTCTTT.

This chain uses TRBV15 with TRBJ1-5, with a tentative D call TRBD1 (5 bases). Trimming left V 5 bases short and J 5 bases short, with 7 bases between. Germline-derived CDR1 and CDR2 are LNHNV and YYDKDF (reference sequence). The CDR3 extends over 12 amino acids. The CDR3 spells CATSRGDQPQHF. CDR3 DNA sequence: TGTGCCACCAGCCGGGGGGATCAGCCCCAGCATTTT.

V is TRBV2 and J is TRBJ2-4, with 7 bases identical to TRBD2. Germline values: CDR1 SNHLY, CDR2 FYNNEI. With 4 bases clipped from V and 11 bases from J, the junction kept 2 bases outside the gene matches. There are 11 residues in the CDR3. CDR3 nucleotides: TGTGCCAGCAGTGGGGGGGGTGTTCAGTACTTC. Translating it yields CASSGGGVQYF.

V gene TRBV4-3 combines with J gene TRBJ2-7; D may be TRBD1 (6 bases). Per germline, CDR1 LGHNA and CDR2 YSLEER. The CDR3 loop spans 15 amino acids. V shed 0 bases and J shed 2 bases, with 11 bases lying between them. CDR3 sequence: CASSQENRATYEQYF. CDR3 sequence (DNA): TGCGCCAGCAGCCAAGAAAACAGGGCGACCTACGAGCAGTACTTC.

The genes are TRBV27 and TRBJ1-1; perhaps TRBD1 as D (5 bases). V lost 6 bases, J lost 2 bases, and 10 bases lay in between. Germline CDR1 reads MNHEY; CDR2 reads SMNVEV (reference sequence). This CDR3 comprises 13 residues. The CDR3 here is CASSAGYNTEAFF. The CDR3 nucleotides are TGTGCCAGCAGCGCAGGGTATAACACTGAAGCTTTCTTT.